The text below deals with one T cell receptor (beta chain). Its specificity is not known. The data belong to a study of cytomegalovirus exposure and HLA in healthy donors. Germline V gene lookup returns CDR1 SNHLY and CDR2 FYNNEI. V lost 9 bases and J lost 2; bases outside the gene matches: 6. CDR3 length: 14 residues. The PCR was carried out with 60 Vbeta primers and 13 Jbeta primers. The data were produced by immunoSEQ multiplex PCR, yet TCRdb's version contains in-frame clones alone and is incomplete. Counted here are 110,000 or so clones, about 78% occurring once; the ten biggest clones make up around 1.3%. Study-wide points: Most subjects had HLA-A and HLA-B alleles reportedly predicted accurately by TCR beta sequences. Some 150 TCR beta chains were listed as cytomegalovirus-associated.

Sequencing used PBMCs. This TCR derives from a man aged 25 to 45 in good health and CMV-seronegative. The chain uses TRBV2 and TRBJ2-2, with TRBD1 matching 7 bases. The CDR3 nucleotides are TGTGCCAGACCGGGACAGAGTAACACCGGGGAGCTGTTTTTT. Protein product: CARPGQSNTGELFF.